A selection of T cell receptor beta chains follows, all from one sample in a study of siplizumab effects on memory and regulatory T cells. Here immunoSEQ multiplex PCR was the method, and the copy in TCRdb shows in-frame clones only, minus some. The sample has 85,000 to 130,000 clones; about 95% are singletons. Sequenced: Tregs sorted from blood. The receptors come from a human donor in good health. The CDR3 runs from the conserved cysteine through the conserved F or W. A D gene is named only where the DNA matches it firmly. A row's size may be missing; if present it is once, few, many or a size class.

V,D,J,size,DNA,CDR3
TRBV7-3,TRBD1,TRBJ2-3,once,TGTGCCAGCAGCCGTGGACAGGGTACAGATACGCAGTATTTT,CASSRGQGTDTQYF
TRBV6-5,TRBD1,TRBJ1-2,NA,TGTGCCAGCAGTTACGCACAGGGGCGGAACTATGGCTACACCTTC,CASSYAQGRNYGYTF
TRBV5-1,NA,TRBJ2-1,few,TGCGCCAGCAGCTTTTTTCTTCTCATGGGGAATGAGCAGTTCTTC,CASSFFLLMGNEQFF
TRBV4-2,NA,TRBJ1-1,NA,TGTGCCAGCAGCCAAGATCGGGGGGGTAACACTGAAGCTTTCTTT,CASSQDRGGNTEAFF
TRBV28,NA,TRBJ2-7,NA,TGTGCCAGCAGTTTATCCGGGCTTAGGGAGGAGCAGTACTTC,CASSLSGLREEQYF
TRBV21-1,NA,TRBJ2-7,NA,TGTGCCAGCAACGCGGGAGTCTCCTACGAGCAGTACTTC,CASNAGVSYEQYF
TRBV7-3,NA,TRBJ2-1,NA,TGTGCCAGCAGTCCCCACAGCTCCTACAATGAGCAGTTCTTC,CASSPHSSYNEQFF
TRBV20-1,TRBD2,TRBJ2-7,NA,TGCAGTGCTCTAGCGGGAGAAGAGCAGTACTTC,CSALAGEEQYF
TRBV6-5,NA,TRBJ2-1,NA,TGTGCCAGCGCTAGGGCGAATGAGCAGTTCTTC,CASARANEQFF
TRBV7-3,TRBD1,TRBJ2-7,NA,TGTGCCAGCAGCTTAAATCAGGGGGCGTACGAGCAGTACTTC,CASSLNQGAYEQYF
TRBV6-1,NA,TRBJ2-3,NA,TGTGCCAGCAAGATGGACTGGTTGGGAGATACGCAGTATTTT,CASKMDWLGDTQYF
TRBV5-1,NA,TRBJ2-2,NA,TGCGCCAGCAGCTTGGGAGGCATGGGGGACGGGGAGCTGTTTTTT,CASSLGGMGDGELFF